The clone carrying this T cell receptor (beta chain) showed up many times. Its target is not known. This record belongs to a study of early T cells in non-severe SARS-CoV-2 infection. Background on the study: Sequencing of unsorted whole blood was done on bulk RNA, leaving chains unpaired. Study-level points and caveats: Database matching using VDJdb favored anti-spike CD8 responses, with private and CD4 specificities left missing.

Unique molecular identifiers tagged individual cDNA molecules. TCRdb itself ran the 5' RACE reads through MiXCR, one entry per CDR3 protein. The sample lists just under 65,000 distinct CDR3 sequences, around 11% occurring once. This CDR3 is built from 14 residues. Trimming removed 5 bases from V and 6 bases from J, with 20 bases in between. The germline CDR1 and CDR2 sequences are DFQATT and SNEGSKA (reference sequence). The sample here was whole blood, taken at baseline. This TCR was recovered from an adult who was a healthcare worker with PCR-confirmed SARS-CoV-2 infection or an uninfected control (not recorded which). The genes are TRBV20-1 and TRBJ2-7, with a tentative D call TRBD1 (6 bases). CDR3 sequence (DNA): TGCAGTGCTGGGGACACAGGTTTAACCCGCGAGCAGTACTTC. It yields the protein CSAGDTGLTREQYF.